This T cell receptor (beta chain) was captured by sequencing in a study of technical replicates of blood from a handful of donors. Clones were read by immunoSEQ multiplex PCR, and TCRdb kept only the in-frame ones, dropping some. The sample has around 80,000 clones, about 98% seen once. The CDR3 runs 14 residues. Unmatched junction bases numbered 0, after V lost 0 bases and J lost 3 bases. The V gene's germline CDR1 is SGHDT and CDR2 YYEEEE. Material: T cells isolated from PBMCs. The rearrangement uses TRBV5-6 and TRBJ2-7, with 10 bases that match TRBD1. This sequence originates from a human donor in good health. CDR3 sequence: CASSLGTGGYEQYF. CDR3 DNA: TGTGCCAGCAGCTTGGGGACAGGGGGCTACGAGCAGTACTTC.